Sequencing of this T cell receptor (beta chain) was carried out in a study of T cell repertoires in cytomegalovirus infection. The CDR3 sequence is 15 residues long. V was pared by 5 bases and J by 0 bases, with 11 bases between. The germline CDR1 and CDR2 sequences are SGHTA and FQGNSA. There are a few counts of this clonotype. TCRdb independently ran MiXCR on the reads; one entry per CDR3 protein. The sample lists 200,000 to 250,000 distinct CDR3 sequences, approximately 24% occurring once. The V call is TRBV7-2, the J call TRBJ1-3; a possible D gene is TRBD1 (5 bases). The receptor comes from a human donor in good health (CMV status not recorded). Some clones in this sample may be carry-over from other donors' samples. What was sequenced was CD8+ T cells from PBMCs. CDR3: CASSPAGSSGNTIYF. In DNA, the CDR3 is TGTGCCAGCAGCCCCGCAGGGTCCTCTGGAAACACCATATATTTT.